The 4 T cell receptor beta chains presented below share a single source sample, sequenced in a study of cytomegalovirus exposure and HLA in healthy donors. The primer mix had 60 Vbeta and 13 Jbeta primers. This table comes from immunoSEQ multiplex PCR, and its TCRdb copy is limited to in-frame clones, with some not included. The data contain more than 85,000 clones, roughly 83% of them singletons. Sequences were obtained from PBMCs. These receptors all come from a male donor in good health and CMV-seropositive.

The chain uses TRBV5-1 and TRBJ2-1; 11 bases map to TRBD1. The length of the CDR3 is 16 residues. The germline V gene encodes CDR1 SGHRS and CDR2 YFSETQ. The ends lost 1 base at V and 4 bases at J; junction bases unmatched: 4. The CDR3 spells CASSLTWDRGYNEQFF. The CDR3 nucleotides read TGCGCCAGCAGCTTGACATGGGACAGGGGGTACAATGAGCAGTTCTTC.

This clone has a handful of counts. This chain uses TRBV4-2 with TRBJ1-1; no clear D gene. The germline CDR1 and CDR2 sequences are LGHNA and YNFKEQ. The CDR3 spans 14 residues. V dropped 6 bases and J dropped 2 bases, with 13 bases sitting between them. CDR3 in amino acids: CASRELGPNTEAFF. The CDR3 DNA follows: TGTGCCAGCAGAGAACTAGGGCCCAACACTGAAGCTTTCTTT.

The V gene is TRBV30, the J gene TRBJ2-2, with 10 bases fitting TRBD2. The CDR3 has 14 residues. J lost 10 bases, V lost 1 base, and 6 bases had no gene match. Germline V lookup: CDR1 GTSNPN, CDR2 SVGIG (reference sequence). Here the CDR3 DNA reads TGTGCCTGGAGTGGGCTAGCGGGGGTGGCGGAGCTGTTTTTT. It specifies CAWSGLAGVAELFF.

V usage is TRBV6-1 and J usage is TRBJ1-3; TRBD1 aligns across 10 bases. Germline lookup yields CDR1 MNHNS and CDR2 SASEGT. There are 16 residues in the CDR3. After removal of 3 bases from V and 3 bases from J, the junction contained 5 bases not matched to a gene. The DNA for the CDR3 is TGTGCCAGCAGTGAGAGGACAGGGGGACGTGGAAACACCATATATTTT. This gives the protein CASSERTGGRGNTIYF.